This T cell receptor beta chain derives from a study of PD-1 and CTLA-4 blockade in melanoma. The ends were cut back, 2 bases at V and 4 bases at J, with 11 bases in the middle. Looked up from germline, CDR1 is SNHLY and CDR2 is FYNNEI. The CDR3 runs to 14 residues. The repertoire was sequenced with immunoSEQ multiplex PCR; TCRdb's copy has only in-frame clones and lacks some. The sample records 25,000 to 30,000 clones, around nine tenths being singletons. Here the sequenced sample was CD8+ T cells from peripheral blood, taken before anti-PD-1 treatment. The rearrangement links TRBV2 to TRBJ1-1; D may be TRBD1 (5 bases). This TCR came from a human donor with melanoma. CDR3 protein: CASSERGLGTEAFF. DNA for the CDR3: TGTGCCAGCAGTGAAAGGGGATTGGGCACTGAAGCTTTCTTT.